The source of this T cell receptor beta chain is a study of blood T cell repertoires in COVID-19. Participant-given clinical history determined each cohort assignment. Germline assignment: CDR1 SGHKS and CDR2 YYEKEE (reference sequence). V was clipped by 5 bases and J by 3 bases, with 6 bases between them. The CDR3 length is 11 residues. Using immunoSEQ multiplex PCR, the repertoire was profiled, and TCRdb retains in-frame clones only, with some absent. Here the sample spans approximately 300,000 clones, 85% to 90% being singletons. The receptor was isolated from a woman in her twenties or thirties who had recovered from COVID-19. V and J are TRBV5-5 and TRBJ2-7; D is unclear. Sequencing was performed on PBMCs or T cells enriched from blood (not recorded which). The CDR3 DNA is TGTGCCAGCAGTTCTATCTACGAGCAGTACTTC. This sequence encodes CASSSIYEQYF.